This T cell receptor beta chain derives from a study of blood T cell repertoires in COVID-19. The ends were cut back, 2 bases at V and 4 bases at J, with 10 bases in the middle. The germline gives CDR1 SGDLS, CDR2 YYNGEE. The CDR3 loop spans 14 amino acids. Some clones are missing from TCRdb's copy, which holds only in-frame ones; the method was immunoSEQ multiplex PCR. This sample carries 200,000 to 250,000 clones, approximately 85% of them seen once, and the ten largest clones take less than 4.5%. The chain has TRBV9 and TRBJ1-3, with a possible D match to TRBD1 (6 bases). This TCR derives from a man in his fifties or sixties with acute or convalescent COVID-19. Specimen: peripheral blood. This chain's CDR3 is CASSVAGGGNTIYF. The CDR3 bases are TGTGCCAGCAGCGTCGCTGGGGGCGGAAACACCATATATTTT.